The TCR beta chain described here comes from a study of blood T cell repertoires in COVID-19. In the study overall: Sources were T cells, B-cell-depleted T cells, or PBMCs; the material itself was cDNA or gDNA.

The sample holds one count of this clone. Study processing details: Reference gene primer amplification yielded estimated nucleated cell counts. The protocol was immunoSEQ multiplex PCR, while the TCRdb copy is restricted to in-frame clones and leaves out a portion. The V and J calls and clone size are taken from that table; D and trimming were inferred from the DNA. The sample has hundreds of thousands of clones, under 95% seen once. Cohort allocation depended upon clinical history that participants reported. The CDR3 consists of 14 residues. Germline V CDR1 and CDR2: SEHNR, FQNEAQ (reference sequence). V was shortened by 7 bases and J by 5 bases, with 17 bases between the two germline ends.

The receptor was derived from a woman aged 18-29 years who had recovered from COVID-19. The chain carries TRBV7-9 and TRBJ2-5; D possibly corresponds to TRBD2 (5 bases). The sequencing sample was made of PBMCs or T cells enriched from blood (not recorded which). The CDR3 nucleotides are TGTGCCAGCATCCGAGGGTTCCAAATGGAGACCCAGTACTTC. This codes for CASIRGFQMETQYF.